This T cell receptor beta chain was observed in a study of T cells in Graves' hyperthyroidism and ophthalmopathy. Study details: Any treatment followed the collection of peripheral blood at initial diagnosis. Study-level findings and limits: Onset of ophthalmopathy came a median approximately 6.5 months after the model predicted it.

CDR3 length equals 14 residues. Between the trimmed V and J ends, which lost 1 base and 4 bases, there was a span of 11 bases. Per germline, CDR1 SGHDT and CDR2 YYEEEE. This clonotype was counted many times. The antigen remains undetermined. The diagnoses drew upon clinical symptoms, serum thyroxine and TRAb, thyroid ultrasound and orbital computed tomography. RNA transcripts served as the template for amplifying TCR beta CDR3 regions. In the first-round RT-PCR of the TCR CDR3, the HTBI primer set was used. One entry per CDR3 protein, called by TCRdb with MiXCR from the multiplex PCR reads. The data show around 340,000 distinct CDR3 sequences, around 18% seen once.

This receptor was identified in a woman aged 40 to 50 with Graves' ophthalmopathy. The gene calls are TRBV5-6 and TRBJ1-1; D uncertain. The sequenced sample was blood. The CDR3 DNA follows: TGTGCCAGCAGCTTGTGGGTTATCCCCACTGAAGCTTTCTTT. Translated, it gives CASSLWVIPTEAFF.